A selection of T cell receptor beta chains follows, all from one sample in a study of PD-L1 blockade in urothelial cancer. The method was immunoSEQ multiplex PCR; TCRdb's version includes in-frame clones alone and lacks a portion of them. The table shows some 50,000 clones, with around 88% occurring only once. The sample in question was PBMCs, obtained around atezolizumab (anti-PD-L1) treatment. The receptors stem from a woman in her sixties with urothelial cancer. Both conserved end residues are part of each CDR3. A D gene is named only where the DNA matches it firmly. The listing skips clone size in some rows; elsewhere it reads once, few, many or a size class.

D gene	J gene	V gene	clone size	CDR3 DNA	CDR3 protein
TRBD1	TRBJ2-5	TRBV5-1	-	TGCGCCAGCAGTCAAACGGGACAGAAACAAGAGACCCAGTACTTC	CASSQTGQKQETQYF
-	TRBJ2-3	TRBV12-2	-	TGTGCAAGTCGCTTCAGTCGGACAGGATATTTT	CASRFSRTGYF
-	TRBJ2-5	TRBV9	-	TGTGCCAGCAGCCCGGGACAACCTGGGGAGACCCAGTACTTC	CASSPGQPGETQYF
-	TRBJ1-3	TRBV2	once	TGTGCCAAAGGAAAGAGAGGGCAGCCAGACGGAAACACCATATATTTT	CAKGKRGQPDGNTIYF
-	TRBJ1-2	TRBV4-1	once	TGCGCCAGCAGCCAAGATTCAGAGGGCGGCGGCTACACCTTC	CASSQDSEGGGYTF
-	TRBJ2-7	TRBV4-3	-	TGCGCCAGCAGCCAGATAGCGGTAGTCCCCGAATACGAGCAGTACTTC	CASSQIAVVPEYEQYF
TRBD1	TRBJ1-2	TRBV25-1	-	TGTGCCAGCAGTGATCAACCAGGGGGAGGTGGCTACACCTTC	CASSDQPGGGGYTF
TRBD1	TRBJ1-4	TRBV19	-	TGTGCCAGTAGTAGTAGGGGGCATAATGAAAAACTGTTTTTT	CASSSRGHNEKLFF
TRBD1	TRBJ2-5	TRBV2	-	TGTGCCAGTCACCGGGACAGGGAAGAGACCCAGTACTTC	CASHRDREETQYF
-	TRBJ1-1	TRBV7-9	-	TGTGCCAGCACCGAGGGCACTGAAGCTTTCTTT	CASTEGTEAFF
TRBD2	TRBJ2-5	TRBV18	-	TGTGCCAGCTCAAGACTAGCGGGGGGGCCCGAAGAGACCCAGTACTTC	CASSRLAGGPEETQYF
-	TRBJ2-7	TRBV7-2	-	TGTGCCAGCAGCTTACGGGTCCACGAGCAGTACTTC	CASSLRVHEQYF
TRBD1	TRBJ2-7	TRBV4-3	-	TGCGCCAGCAGCCAAGATAACAGGGGACGCGGGTACGAGCAGTACTTC	CASSQDNRGRGYEQYF
TRBD2	TRBJ2-7	TRBV6-6	-	TGTGCCAGTCTTAGCGGGGGCTCCTACGAGCAGTACTTC	CASLSGGSYEQYF
-	TRBJ2-1	TRBV5-1	-	TGCGCCAGCTCTAGGGGGGACAGCGATGAGCAGTTCTTC	CASSRGDSDEQFF
-	TRBJ2-3	TRBV27	-	TGTGCCAGCAGCCTTCAGGGGATCACAGATACGCAGTATTTT	CASSLQGITDTQYF
-	TRBJ1-1	TRBV5-1	-	TGCGCCAGCAGCTTGGGTGAGCGGAACACTGAAGCTTTCTTT	CASSLGERNTEAFF
TRBD2	TRBJ2-1	TRBV25-1	-	TGTGCCAGCAGTGAAAGGTCAGGCGGGAGGCCCTACAATGAGCAGTTCTTC	CASSERSGGRPYNEQFF
-	TRBJ2-3	TRBV7-2	-	TGTGCCAGCAGTCGCCGGGTAATTGGGTCGGATACGCAGTATTTT	CASSRRVIGSDTQYF
TRBD1	TRBJ1-2	TRBV7-2	-	TGTGCCAGCAGCTCGGGACAGGGGAATGGCTACACCTTC	CASSSGQGNGYTF
-	TRBJ1-2	TRBV7-2	-	TGTGCCAGCAGCTTAGCGCAAGACAGTATCTATGGCTACACCTTC	CASSLAQDSIYGYTF
-	TRBJ2-7	TRBV18	-	TGTGCCAGCTCACCCGGGCCAGGGAAAGAGCAGTACTTC	CASSPGPGKEQYF
TRBD2	TRBJ2-3	TRBV2	-	TGTGCCAGCAATCGAGCGGGAGGGCTGGCAGATACGCAGTATTTT	CASNRAGGLADTQYF